These T cell receptor beta chains were read from a single sample in a study of blood T cell repertoires in COVID-19. Only in-frame clones appear in the TCRdb table, and some are missing; sequencing was by immunoSEQ multiplex PCR. The top ten hold over 8.5% of the sample, which has roughly 100,000 clones, 81% seen once. The sequencing sample was made of peripheral blood. Receptors originate from a woman aged 70-85 years with acute or convalescent COVID-19. The CDR3 runs from the conserved cysteine through the conserved F or W. Each record gives: V gene, J gene, CDR3 protein.

V gene: TRBV27; J gene: TRBJ2-1; CDR3 protein: CASSPGGGGSLVVEQFF
V gene: TRBV5-1; J gene: TRBJ1-1; CDR3 protein: CASSSGQGAWNTEAFF
V gene: TRBV19; J gene: TRBJ2-5; CDR3 protein: CASSRLAGVRETQYF
V gene: TRBV7-6; J gene: TRBJ2-5; CDR3 protein: CASSPLPGQGTYQETQYF
V gene: TRBV28; J gene: TRBJ2-1; CDR3 protein: CASSFGDRGYNEQFF
V gene: TRBV2; J gene: TRBJ2-7; CDR3 protein: CASGQGPLDYEQYF
V gene: TRBV5-4; J gene: TRBJ1-4; CDR3 protein: CASSLGATNEKLFF
V gene: TRBV19; J gene: TRBJ1-5; CDR3 protein: CASTSISRGNQPQHF
V gene: TRBV6-5; J gene: TRBJ2-7; CDR3 protein: CASSYSRGYEQYF
V gene: TRBV19; J gene: TRBJ2-4; CDR3 protein: CASSQLAELAKNIQYF
V gene: TRBV27; J gene: TRBJ2-3; CDR3 protein: CASSHSVFHRGTTDTQYF
V gene: TRBV28; J gene: TRBJ1-1; CDR3 protein: CASSLTRGGPTEAFF
V gene: TRBV5-6; J gene: TRBJ2-7; CDR3 protein: CASSPTGRTYEQYF
V gene: TRBV30; J gene: TRBJ1-4; CDR3 protein: CALRFTATNEKLFF
V gene: TRBV4-2; J gene: TRBJ2-2; CDR3 protein: CASSQDPGGAGELFF
V gene: TRBV30; J gene: TRBJ2-2; CDR3 protein: CAWSEGQGSGELFF
V gene: TRBV29-1; J gene: TRBJ1-2; CDR3 protein: CSPSRDRVSANYGYTF
V gene: TRBV7-9; J gene: TRBJ1-2; CDR3 protein: CASSLETGWGYTF
V gene: TRBV18; J gene: TRBJ1-1; CDR3 protein: CASSQTDRDTEAFF
V gene: TRBV7-8; J gene: TRBJ1-4; CDR3 protein: CASSSGGSNEKLFF
V gene: TRBV19; J gene: TRBJ2-1; CDR3 protein: CASSTPGRGTDNEQFF
V gene: TRBV29-1; J gene: TRBJ2-1; CDR3 protein: CSVGSVGLAGGPFPEQFF
V gene: TRBV6-5; J gene: TRBJ1-2; CDR3 protein: CASSYVGSGGNYGYTF
V gene: TRBV27; J gene: TRBJ1-2; CDR3 protein: CASSFFRNYGYTF
V gene: TRBV4-2; J gene: TRBJ1-2; CDR3 protein: CASSPLTGGDGYTF
V gene: TRBV5-1; J gene: TRBJ1-1; CDR3 protein: CASSLGPTPGTEAFF
V gene: TRBV6-6; J gene: TRBJ2-5; CDR3 protein: CASTRGLDRETQYF
V gene: TRBV6-2/TRBV6-3; J gene: TRBJ1-1; CDR3 protein: CASTPGGDRTEAFF
V gene: TRBV5-4; J gene: TRBJ2-5; CDR3 protein: CASSLSTGESETQYF
V gene: TRBV28; J gene: TRBJ2-3; CDR3 protein: CASSFWLATTDTQYF
V gene: TRBV4-3; J gene: TRBJ1-2; CDR3 protein: CASSQENRVVDGYTF
V gene: TRBV5-4; J gene: TRBJ2-1; CDR3 protein: CASSLTGGAGEQFF
V gene: TRBV7-2; J gene: TRBJ2-3; CDR3 protein: CASSTDVTSAQYF
V gene: TRBV6-2/TRBV6-3; J gene: TRBJ2-3; CDR3 protein: CASSRSNRDTQYF
V gene: TRBV7-2; J gene: TRBJ1-1; CDR3 protein: CASGARQFTEAFF
V gene: TRBV6-5; J gene: TRBJ2-1; CDR3 protein: CASSWLTSGRVGEQFF
V gene: TRBV4-1; J gene: TRBJ1-2; CDR3 protein: CASSHARDRGGGGYTF
V gene: TRBV12-3/TRBV12-4; J gene: TRBJ1-6; CDR3 protein: CASSLKQRSPLHF
V gene: TRBV7-9; J gene: TRBJ2-5; CDR3 protein: CASSLGVLQGKETQYF
V gene: TRBV30; J gene: TRBJ1-1; CDR3 protein: CAWSQVSTEAFF
V gene: TRBV5-1; J gene: TRBJ1-2; CDR3 protein: CASSLVPTLQGAEGYTF
V gene: TRBV30; J gene: TRBJ1-3; CDR3 protein: CAWKLRTEFSGNTIYF
V gene: TRBV4-1; J gene: TRBJ2-7; CDR3 protein: CASSQRQGANEQYF
V gene: TRBV19; J gene: TRBJ1-5; CDR3 protein: CASSTMGAGTAQHF
V gene: TRBV27; J gene: TRBJ1-4; CDR3 protein: CASKGRGTGMQKLFF
V gene: TRBV6-5; J gene: TRBJ2-7; CDR3 protein: CASSTTGQATYEQYF
V gene: TRBV6-2/TRBV6-3; J gene: TRBJ1-2; CDR3 protein: CASSYSGTGGDTF
V gene: TRBV5-4; J gene: TRBJ2-7; CDR3 protein: CASSLEAGVGEQYF
V gene: TRBV11-2; J gene: TRBJ1-3; CDR3 protein: CASSRGGQGGNTIYF
V gene: TRBV11-3; J gene: TRBJ2-1; CDR3 protein: CASSLGGPSYNEQFF
V gene: TRBV5-1; J gene: TRBJ2-7; CDR3 protein: CASSSTGQGRYEQYF
V gene: TRBV5-1; J gene: TRBJ1-4; CDR3 protein: CASSLAGQGNEKLFF
V gene: TRBV7-2; J gene: TRBJ1-6; CDR3 protein: CASSLAGRGDSPLHF
V gene: TRBV4-1; J gene: TRBJ2-1; CDR3 protein: CASSYGLAGGEQFF
V gene: TRBV29-1; J gene: TRBJ2-1; CDR3 protein: CSVERRDYNEQFF